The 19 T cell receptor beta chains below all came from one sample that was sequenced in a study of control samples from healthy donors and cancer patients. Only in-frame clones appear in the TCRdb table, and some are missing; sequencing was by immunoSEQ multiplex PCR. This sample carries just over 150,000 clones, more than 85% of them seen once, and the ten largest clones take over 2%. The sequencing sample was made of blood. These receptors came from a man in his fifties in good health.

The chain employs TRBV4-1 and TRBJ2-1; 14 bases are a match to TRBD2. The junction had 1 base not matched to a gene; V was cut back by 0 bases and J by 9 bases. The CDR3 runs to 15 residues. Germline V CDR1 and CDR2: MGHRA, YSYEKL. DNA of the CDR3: TGCGCCAGCAGCCAAGAGGGGACTAGCGGGAGTGAGCAGTTCTTC. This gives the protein CASSQEGTSGSEQFF.

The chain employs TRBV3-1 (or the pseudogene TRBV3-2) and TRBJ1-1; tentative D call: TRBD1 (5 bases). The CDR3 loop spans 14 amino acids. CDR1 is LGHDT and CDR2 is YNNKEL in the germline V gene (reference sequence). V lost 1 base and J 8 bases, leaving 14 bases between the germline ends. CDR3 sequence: CASSQVGPGVEAFF. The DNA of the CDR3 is TGTGCCAGCAGCCAAGTGGGACCCGGAGTAGAAGCTTTCTTT.

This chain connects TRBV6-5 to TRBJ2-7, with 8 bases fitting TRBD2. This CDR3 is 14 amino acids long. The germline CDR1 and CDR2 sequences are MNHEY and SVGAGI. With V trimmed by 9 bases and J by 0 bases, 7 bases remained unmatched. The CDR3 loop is CARASGLSSYEQYF. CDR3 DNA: TGTGCCAGGGCTAGCGGGCTAAGCTCCTACGAGCAGTACTTC.

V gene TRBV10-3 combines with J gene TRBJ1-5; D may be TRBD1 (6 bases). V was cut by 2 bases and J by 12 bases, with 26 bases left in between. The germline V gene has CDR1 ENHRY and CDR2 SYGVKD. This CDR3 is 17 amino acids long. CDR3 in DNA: TGTGCCATCAGTGAGCCCCGGGGAGGGGGGAAGTACGGGGTCCAGCATTTT. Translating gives CAISEPRGGGKYGVQHF.

Written as DNA, the CDR3 is TGCGCCAGCAGCTTGGCACCGGTCATGAACACTGAAGCTTTCTTT. This sequence encodes CASSLAPVMNTEAFF. This rearrangement joins TRBV5-1 to TRBJ1-1; D uncertain. CDR1 SGHRS and CDR2 YFSETQ come from the germline V gene. The CDR3 has 15 residues. Trimming removed 0 bases at V and 0 bases at J, with 9 bases between.

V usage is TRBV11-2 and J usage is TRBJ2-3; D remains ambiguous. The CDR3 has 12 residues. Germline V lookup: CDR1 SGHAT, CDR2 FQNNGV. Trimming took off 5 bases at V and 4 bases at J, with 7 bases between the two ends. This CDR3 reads CASSASSDTQYF. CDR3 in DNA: TGTGCCAGCAGCGCGAGTTCAGATACGCAGTATTTT.

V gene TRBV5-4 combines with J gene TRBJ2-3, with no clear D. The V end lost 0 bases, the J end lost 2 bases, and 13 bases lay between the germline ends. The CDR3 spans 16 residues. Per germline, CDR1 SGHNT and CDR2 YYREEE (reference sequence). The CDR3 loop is CASSLGQEPPTDTQYF. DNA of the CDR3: TGTGCCAGCAGCTTGGGGCAGGAGCCCCCCACAGATACGCAGTATTTT.

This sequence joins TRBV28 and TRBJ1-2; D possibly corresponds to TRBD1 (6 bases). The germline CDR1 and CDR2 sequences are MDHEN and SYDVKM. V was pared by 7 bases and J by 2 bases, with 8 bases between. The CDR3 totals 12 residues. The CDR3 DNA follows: TGTGCCAGCACAGGGGAGAACTATGGCTACACCTTC. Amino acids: CASTGENYGYTF.

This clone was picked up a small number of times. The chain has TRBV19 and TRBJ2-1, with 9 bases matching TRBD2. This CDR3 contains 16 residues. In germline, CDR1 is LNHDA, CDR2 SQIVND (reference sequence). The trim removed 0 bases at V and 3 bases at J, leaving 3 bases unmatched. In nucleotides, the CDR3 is TGTGCCAGTAGTATAGAAGGGACTAGCTTCTACAATGAGCAGTTCTTC. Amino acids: CASSIEGTSFYNEQFF.

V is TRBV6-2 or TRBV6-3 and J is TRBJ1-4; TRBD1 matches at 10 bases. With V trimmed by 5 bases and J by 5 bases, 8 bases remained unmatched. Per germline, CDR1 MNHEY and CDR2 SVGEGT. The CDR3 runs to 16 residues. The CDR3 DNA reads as TGTGCCAGCAGTCCCGGGACAGGGGCTTGGAATGAAAAACTGTTTTTT. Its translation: CASSPGTGAWNEKLFF.

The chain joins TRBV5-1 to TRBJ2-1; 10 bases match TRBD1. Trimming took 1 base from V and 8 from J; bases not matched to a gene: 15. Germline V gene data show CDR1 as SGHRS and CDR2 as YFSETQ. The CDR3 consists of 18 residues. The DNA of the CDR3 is TGCGCCAGCAGCTTGAGGGGAAGTCGGGACAGGGGTGGTGATGAGCAGTTCTTC. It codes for CASSLRGSRDRGGDEQFF.

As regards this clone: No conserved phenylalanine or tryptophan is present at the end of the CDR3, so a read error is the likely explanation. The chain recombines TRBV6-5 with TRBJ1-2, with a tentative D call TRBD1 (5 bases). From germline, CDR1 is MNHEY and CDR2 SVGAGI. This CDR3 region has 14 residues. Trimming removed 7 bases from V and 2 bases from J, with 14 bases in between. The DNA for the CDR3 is TGTGCCAGCAAGCAGAGAGGGACGAACTATGGCTACACCCTC. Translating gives CASKQRGTNYGYTL.

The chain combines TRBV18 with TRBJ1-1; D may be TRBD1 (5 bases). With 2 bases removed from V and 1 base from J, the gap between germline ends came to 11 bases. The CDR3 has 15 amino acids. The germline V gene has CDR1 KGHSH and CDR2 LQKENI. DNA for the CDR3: TGTGCCAGCTCACCAGCAGGGCGGGCGAACACTGAAGCTTTCTTT. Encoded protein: CASSPAGRANTEAFF.

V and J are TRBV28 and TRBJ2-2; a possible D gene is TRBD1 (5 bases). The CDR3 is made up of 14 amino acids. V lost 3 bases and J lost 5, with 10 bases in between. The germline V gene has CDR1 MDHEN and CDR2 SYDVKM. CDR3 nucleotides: TGTGCCAGCAGTTTGCAGGGATGGACCGGGGAGCTGTTTTTT. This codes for CASSLQGWTGELFF.

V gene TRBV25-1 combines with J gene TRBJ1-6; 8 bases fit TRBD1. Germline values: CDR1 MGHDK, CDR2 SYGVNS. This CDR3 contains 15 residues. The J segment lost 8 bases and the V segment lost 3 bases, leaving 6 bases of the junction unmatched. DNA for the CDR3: TGTGCCAGCAGTGATTTCGGACAGGGTTATTCACCCCTCCACTTT. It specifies CASSDFGQGYSPLHF.

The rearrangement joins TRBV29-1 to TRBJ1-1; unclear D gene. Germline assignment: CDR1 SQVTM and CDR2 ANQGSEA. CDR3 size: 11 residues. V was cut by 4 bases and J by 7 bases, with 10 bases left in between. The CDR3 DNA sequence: TGCAGCGTTGGTGTTCCGCTTGAAGCTTTCTTT. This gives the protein CSVGVPLEAFF.

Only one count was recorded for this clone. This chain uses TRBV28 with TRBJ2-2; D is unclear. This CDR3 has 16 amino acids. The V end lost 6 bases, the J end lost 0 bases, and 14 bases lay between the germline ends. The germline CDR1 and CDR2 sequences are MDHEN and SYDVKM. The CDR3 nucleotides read TGTGCCAGCAGCCCACCCCGGGCAACGAACACCGGGGAGCTGTTTTTT. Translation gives CASSPPRATNTGELFF.

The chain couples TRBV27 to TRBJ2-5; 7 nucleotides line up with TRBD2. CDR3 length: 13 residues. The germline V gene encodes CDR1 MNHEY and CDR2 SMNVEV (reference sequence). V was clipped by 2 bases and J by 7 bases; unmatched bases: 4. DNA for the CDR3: TGTGCCAGCAGTTTAGCGGGGGAGGGGACCCAGTACTTC. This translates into CASSLAGEGTQYF.

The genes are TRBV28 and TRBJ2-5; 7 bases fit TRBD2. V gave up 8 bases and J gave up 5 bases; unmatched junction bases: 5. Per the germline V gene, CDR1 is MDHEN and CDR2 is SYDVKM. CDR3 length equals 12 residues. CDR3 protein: CASLSGKETQYF. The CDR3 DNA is TGTGCCAGCCTGAGCGGGAAGGAGACCCAGTACTTC.